The rows below give T cell receptor beta chains drawn from one sample of a study of T cell responses to AZD1222 COVID-19 vaccine. The protocol was immunoSEQ multiplex PCR, while the TCRdb copy is restricted to in-frame clones and leaves out a portion. This sample has about 140,000 clones, with 80% to 90% found just once. The starting material was peripheral blood, obtained on day 0 of AZD1222 vaccination. These receptors were obtained from an adult in good health. CDR3s include the opening cysteine and the closing phenylalanine or tryptophan. D genes are given only for firm matches. Size is omitted from some rows. Given values are once, few, many or a class for expanded clones.

D gene,clone size,V gene,J gene,CDR3 protein,CDR3 DNA
-,-,TRBV10-3,TRBJ2-7,CAISPNYEQYF,TGTGCCATCAGCCCTAACTACGAGCAGTACTTC
-,-,TRBV12-3/TRBV12-4,TRBJ1-1,CASRSTGNTEAFF,TGTGCCAGCAGATCTACAGGGAACACTGAAGCTTTCTTT
-,-,TRBV7-9,TRBJ1-1,CASSSRTVNTEAFF,TGTGCCAGCAGCAGCCGGACAGTGAACACTGAAGCTTTCTTT
TRBD1,-,TRBV19,TRBJ1-1,CASSSWDSRDTEAFF,TGTGCCAGTAGTTCATGGGACAGCAGGGATACTGAAGCTTTCTTT
TRBD1,once,TRBV4-1,TRBJ2-3,CASSQGRQGSYTDTQYF,TGCGCCAGCAGCCAAGGGAGACAGGGGTCCTACACAGATACGCAGTATTTT
-,-,TRBV6-5,TRBJ2-1,CASSYEPSYNEQFF,TGTGCCAGCAGTTACGAACCCTCTTACAATGAGCAGTTCTTC
TRBD2,once,TRBV27,TRBJ2-2,CASSLNGLAGGLIGELFF,TGTGCCAGCAGTTTAAACGGACTAGCGGGAGGGCTAATCGGGGAGCTGTTTTTT
-,-,TRBV28,TRBJ2-7,CASSLGGLSYEQYF,TGTGCCAGCAGCCTGGGGGGACTCTCCTACGAGCAGTACTTC
-,-,TRBV7-9,TRBJ1-4,CAGPIATNEKLFF,TGTGCCGGTCCAATTGCAACTAATGAAAAACTGTTTTTT
-,-,TRBV5-8,TRBJ1-5,CAGEARPYSNQPQHF,TGTGCCGGCGAGGCCCGGCCTTATAGCAATCAGCCCCAGCATTTT
-,once,TRBV20-1,TRBJ1-2,CSASVTRGYGYTF,TGCAGTGCTAGTGTGACGCGGGGCTATGGCTACACCTTC
-,-,TRBV25-1,TRBJ2-7,CASSGPGIHEQYF,TGTGCCAGCAGCGGTCCAGGGATACACGAGCAGTACTTC
-,-,TRBV7-9,TRBJ2-3,CASTTEEGTDTQYF,TGTGCCAGCACCACCGAGGAGGGCACAGATACGCAGTATTTT
-,-,TRBV27,TRBJ2-7,CASSITGTHEQYF,TGTGCCAGCAGTATCACCGGGACCCACGAGCAGTACTTC
TRBD2,-,TRBV12-3/TRBV12-4,TRBJ2-5,CASRTGRGTQYF,TGTGCCAGCAGGACCGGGAGGGGGACCCAGTACTTC
TRBD2,few,TRBV2,TRBJ2-1,CASRIAGGIYNEQFF,TGTGCCAGCAGAATAGCGGGAGGGATCTACAATGAGCAGTTCTTC
-,-,TRBV19,TRBJ2-1,CASSFEGWQFF,TGTGCCAGTAGTTTCGAGGGTTGGCAGTTCTTC
-,-,TRBV5-4,TRBJ1-2,CASSLGDLWNYNYGYTF,TGTGCCAGCAGCTTGGGGGACTTATGGAATTATAACTATGGCTACACCTTC
-,-,TRBV2,TRBJ2-1,CASSESYYKTSSYNEQFF,TGTGCCAGCAGTGAGAGTTACTACAAAACTAGCTCCTACAATGAGCAGTTCTTC
-,-,TRBV27,TRBJ1-1,CASSLSRADTEAFF,TGTGCCAGCAGTTTATCTCGGGCGGACACTGAAGCTTTCTTT
-,-,TRBV5-1,TRBJ1-2,CASSKDHYGYTF,TGCGCCAGCAGCAAAGATCACTATGGCTACACCTTC
-,-,TRBV7-2,TRBJ2-2,CASSGRTIPGELFF,TGTGCCAGCAGCGGGAGGACAATTCCCGGGGAGCTGTTTTTT
-,-,TRBV19,TRBJ1-5,CASSGWSWDQPQHF,TGTGCCAGTAGCGGGTGGTCGTGGGATCAGCCCCAGCATTTT
-,-,TRBV6-1,TRBJ1-1,CASSEKVGPPFMNTEAFF,TGTGCCAGCAGTGAAAAGGTGGGGCCCCCATTCATGAACACTGAAGCTTTCTTT
TRBD2,-,TRBV10-3,TRBJ2-1,CAISESRPSGLSYNEQFF,TGTGCCATCAGTGAGTCGAGGCCTAGCGGTCTCTCCTACAATGAGCAGTTCTTC
-,-,TRBV7-9,TRBJ1-2,CASSLLVVLDYGYTF,TGTGCCAGCAGCTTATTGGTGGTCCTAGACTATGGCTACACCTTC
-,-,TRBV9,TRBJ2-1,CASSVGGSLRRSSYNEQFF,TGTGCCAGCAGCGTAGGAGGTTCTCTGCGGAGGTCCTCCTACAATGAGCAGTTCTTC
-,once,TRBV2,TRBJ1-1,CASSLASRERFF,TGTGCCAGCAGTCTCGCATCCCGTGAACGCTTCTTT
-,-,TRBV11-2,TRBJ1-3,CASSLLWGHSGNTIYF,TGTGCCAGCAGCTTGTTATGGGGACACTCTGGAAACACCATATATTTT
-,-,TRBV5-1,TRBJ1-2,CASSLAVGAFDYGYTF,TGCGCCAGCAGCTTGGCGGTGGGGGCATTTGACTATGGCTACACCTTC
-,-,TRBV19,TRBJ1-5,CASSVRQPYSNQPQHF,TGTGCCAGTAGTGTCCGACAGCCGTATAGCAATCAGCCCCAGCATTTT
-,-,TRBV6-5,TRBJ1-4,CATEAQPVGGEKLFF,TGTGCCACCGAAGCCCAGCCCGTTGGGGGCGAAAAACTGTTTTTT
TRBD2,-,TRBV10-3,TRBJ2-1,CAISDTGLADNEQFF,TGTGCCATCAGTGATACGGGACTAGCGGACAATGAGCAGTTCTTC
TRBD2,once,TRBV15,TRBJ2-1,CATSRAGGLYNEQFF,TGTGCCACCAGCAGGGCGGGGGGGCTTTACAATGAGCAGTTCTTC
TRBD2,-,TRBV2,TRBJ2-7,CASSEPSGRAILYEQYF,TGTGCCAGCAGTGAACCCAGCGGGAGGGCGATCCTCTACGAGCAGTACTTC
TRBD1,-,TRBV5-1,TRBJ2-7,CATSPQAGTGGYEQYF,TGCGCCACTTCCCCTCAGGCTGGAACAGGGGGTTACGAGCAGTACTTC
-,-,TRBV7-6,TRBJ2-2,CASSSYGMNTGELFF,TGTGCCAGCAGCTCATACGGGATGAACACCGGGGAGCTGTTTTTT
-,once,TRBV19,TRBJ1-5,CASSQIRVGQPQHF,TGTGCCAGTAGTCAAATCAGAGTAGGTCAGCCCCAGCATTTT
TRBD2,-,TRBV19,TRBJ2-1,CASNTGSGGKNEQFF,TGTGCCAGTAACACAGGCTCCGGGGGGAAGAATGAGCAGTTCTTC
-,-,TRBV7-9,TRBJ2-2,CASSLGSRDTGELFF,TGTGCCAGCAGCTTAGGGTCCCGCGACACCGGGGAGCTGTTTTTT
-,-,TRBV6-4,TRBJ2-5,CASRGQETQYF,TGTGCCAGCAGGGGCCAAGAGACCCAGTACTTC